The subject of this entry is one TCR beta chain. After removal of 5 bases from V and 0 bases from J, the junction contained 9 bases not matched to a gene. The CDR3 extends over 19 amino acids. CDR1 and CDR2 (germline): SNHLY, FYNNEI. The data belong to a study of blood T cell repertoires in COVID-19. TCRdb's table, derived via immunoSEQ multiplex PCR, lists solely in-frame clones and lacks some. The table has a few hundred thousand clones, around nine tenths seen once. The sequence was collected from a woman aged 45-60 years who had been exposed to COVID-19. V and J are TRBV2 and TRBJ2-1; 14 positions match TRBD2. The specimen sequenced was PBMCs or T cells enriched from blood (not recorded which). The CDR3 protein is CASSPGLAGGQSSYNEQFF. CDR3 sequence (DNA): TGTGCCAGCAGTCCCGGACTAGCGGGGGGTCAAAGCTCCTACAATGAGCAGTTCTTC.